What follows are 18 T cell receptor beta chains derived from one specimen sequenced in a study of blood T cell repertoires in COVID-19. The assay was immunoSEQ multiplex PCR, and TCRdb's table has in-frame clones only and misses some. Here the sample spans 140,000 to 150,000 clones, 80% to 85% being singletons. Material for sequencing was PBMCs or T cells enriched from blood (not recorded which). The receptors derive from a woman in her 50s who had been exposed to COVID-19.

CDR3 sequence reads: CASRPQGSRQYF. In DNA form, the CDR3 reads TGTGCCAGCAGACCTCAGGGTTCACGGCAGTACTTC. The chain carries TRBV7-2 and TRBJ2-7; TRBD1 is a possible D gene (5 bases). The CDR3 runs to 12 residues. The V end was cut by 6 bases, the J end by 9 bases, with 15 bases between. The V gene's germline CDR1 is SGHTA and CDR2 FQGNSA.

The chain combines TRBV7-9 with TRBJ1-2; 7 positions match TRBD1. The trim removed 5 bases at V and 1 base at J, leaving 7 bases unmatched. CDR3 length: 15 residues. CDR1 is SEHNR, CDR2 FQNEAQ, per germline (reference sequence). The CDR3 DNA follows: TGTGCCAGCAGCCCGGAGGGGGCTGGTAACTATGGCTACACCTTC. This sequence encodes CASSPEGAGNYGYTF.

The chain carries TRBV27 and TRBJ1-1; D is possibly TRBD1 (6 bases). V lost 2 bases, J lost 0 bases, and 7 bases lay in between. CDR1 is MNHEY, CDR2 SMNVEV, per germline (reference sequence). CDR3 length: 14 residues. This chain's CDR3 is CASSLRDMNTEAFF. Written as DNA, the CDR3 is TGTGCCAGCAGTTTACGGGACATGAACACTGAAGCTTTCTTT.

The chain couples TRBV29-1 to TRBJ2-1, with no clear D. The CDR3 covers 13 residues. Trimming pared 5 bases from V and 7 bases from J, leaving 15 bases between. The germline CDR1 and CDR2 sequences are SQVTM and ANQGSEA. CDR3 amino acids: CSVRHLRVNEQFF. CDR3 bases: TGCAGCGTTCGACACCTAAGAGTGAATGAGCAGTTCTTC.

The chain employs TRBV19 and TRBJ1-6; TRBD1 matches 9 bases. Germline CDR1 LNHDA, CDR2 SQIVND (reference sequence). Unmatched junction bases numbered 12, after V lost 5 bases and J lost 10 bases. This CDR3 comprises 16 residues. The CDR3 reads CASSPQPGQGYSPLHF. The CDR3 DNA is TGTGCCAGTAGTCCACAGCCGGGACAGGGATACTCACCCCTCCACTTT. Combining the CDR3 with reference TRBV19 and TRBJ1-6 gives the whole variable domain DGGITQSPKYLFRKEGQNVTLSCEQNLNHDAMYWYRQDPGQGLRLIYYSQIVNDFQKGDIAEGYSVSREKKESFPLTVTSAQKNPTAFYLCASSPQPGQGYSPLHFGNGTRLTVT.

V usage is TRBV7-7 and J usage is TRBJ2-5; possible D gene TRBD2, 6 bases. The CDR3 covers 15 residues. Germline CDR1 SSHAT, CDR2 FNYEAQ (reference sequence). V lost 0 bases to trimming and J lost 5 bases, with 13 bases between them. CDR3 DNA: TGTGCCAGCAGCTTAGCGCTGGGGGGAAAGGAGACCCAGTACTTC. Translated: CASSLALGGKETQYF.

This chain connects TRBV2 to TRBJ2-6, with 9 bases fitting TRBD1. Per germline, CDR1 SNHLY and CDR2 FYNNEI. J lost 0 bases, V lost 2 bases, and 5 bases had no gene match. The CDR3 sequence is 18 residues long. The CDR3 here is CASSELGGQGSGANVLTF. The CDR3 nucleotides read TGTGCCAGCAGTGAATTGGGGGGACAGGGCTCTGGGGCCAACGTCCTGACTTTC.

The V call is TRBV10-3, the J call TRBJ2-3; 10 bases match TRBD1. The CDR3 extends over 14 amino acids. V lost 4 bases and J lost 3; bases outside the gene matches: 1. Germline values: CDR1 ENHRY, CDR2 SYGVKD. The DNA of the CDR3 is TGTGCCATCAGTGGGACAGGGGGGACAGATACGCAGTATTTT. Translated: CAISGTGGTDTQYF.

This clone was counted a single time. The rearrangement joins TRBV12-3 or TRBV12-4 to TRBJ2-3; D remains unclear. This CDR3 region has 13 residues. V was trimmed by 1 base and J by 3 bases, leaving 5 bases between them. This CDR3 reads CASSLVVTDTQYF. The CDR3, as DNA: TGTGCCAGCAGTTTAGTCGTTACAGATACGCAGTATTTT.

This clone occurred once. The chain joins TRBV29-1 to TRBJ1-2, with D perhaps TRBD1 (6 bases). V lost 4 bases and J lost 4, with 13 bases in between. CDR3 length: 13 amino acids. Per germline, CDR1 SQVTM and CDR2 ANQGSEA. CDR3 DNA sequence: TGCAGCGTTGTATTCAGGGACACCTATGGCTACACCTTC. Protein: CSVVFRDTYGYTF.

The chain combines TRBV5-4 with TRBJ1-1, with 8 bases lining up with TRBD1. The CDR3 totals 15 residues. Trimming took 3 bases from V and 8 from J; bases not matched to a gene: 12. Looked up from germline, CDR1 is SGHNT and CDR2 is YYREEE (reference sequence). The CDR3 here is CASSSTTGASREAFF. In nucleotides, the CDR3 is TGTGCCAGCAGCTCGACGACAGGGGCGTCGAGGGAAGCTTTCTTT.

The chain joins TRBV7-2 to TRBJ2-2; a possible D gene is TRBD2 (5 bases). CDR3 size: 14 residues. V lost 6 bases and J 0 bases, leaving 8 bases between the germline ends. From germline, CDR1 is SGHTA and CDR2 FQGNSA. The CDR3 here is CASRVDSNTGELFF. CDR3 bases: TGTGCCAGCAGGGTGGACTCGAACACCGGGGAGCTGTTTTTT. Full variable domain (outside the CDR3, taken from reference TRBV7-2 and TRBJ2-2): GAGVSQSPSNKVTEKGKDVELRCDPISGHTALYWYRQSLGQGLEFLIYFQGNSAPDKSGLPSDRFSAERTGGSVSTLTIQRTQQEDSAVYLCASRVDSNTGELFFGEGSRLTVL.

The CDR3 bases are TGCGCCAGCAGCCGGGGGACTTCCCAAGAGACCCAGTACTTC. Translation gives CASSRGTSQETQYF. The rearrangement joins TRBV5-1 to TRBJ2-5, with D maybe TRBD2 (6 bases). Germline CDR1 SGHRS, CDR2 YFSETQ. The CDR3 spans 14 residues. V was cut by 4 bases and J by 1 base, with 11 bases left in between.

This clone was observed once. The V call is TRBV6-6, the J call TRBJ2-7, with 7 positions matching TRBD1. The length of the CDR3 is 15 residues. Trimming at V came to 5 bases and at J to 2 bases, leaving 9 bases not matched to a gene. Germline CDR1 is MNHNY and CDR2 is SVGAGI (reference sequence). The CDR3 spells CASSPGTATTYEQYF. The CDR3 DNA sequence: TGTGCCAGCAGTCCCGGGACAGCCACGACCTACGAGCAGTACTTC.

CDR3: CASMQGQNTEAFF. For the CDR3, the DNA is TGTGCCAGCATGCAGGGTCAGAACACTGAAGCTTTCTTT. The genes are TRBV5-4 and TRBJ1-1; D might be TRBD1 (5 bases). The V gene's germline CDR1 is SGHNT and CDR2 YYREEE (reference sequence). The CDR3 is 13 residues long. V was shortened by 6 bases and J by 1 base, with 10 bases between the two germline ends. Based on the CDR3 plus reference TRBV5-4 and TRBJ1-1, the full variable domain is ETGVTQSPTHLIKTRGQQVTLRCSSQSGHNTVSWYQQALGQGPQFIFQYYREEENGRGNFPPRFSGLQFPNYSSELNVNALELDDSALYLCASMQGQNTEAFFGQGTRLTVV.

J is TRBJ1-2 and V is TRBV10-1; 7 bases agree with TRBD1. From germline, CDR1 is WNHNN and CDR2 SYGVQD (reference sequence). The V and J ends lost 6 bases and 6 bases, in that order; junction bases with no gene match: 16. This CDR3 has 16 amino acids. The CDR3 reads CASSHSERAGGHGYTF. The CDR3 DNA sequence: TGCGCCAGCAGCCACAGCGAGCGTGCAGGGGGTCATGGCTACACCTTC.

V and J are TRBV5-1 and TRBJ2-1, with unresolved D. The CDR3 spans 14 residues. Trimming removed 5 bases from V and 3 bases from J, with 12 bases in between. The germline gives CDR1 SGHRS, CDR2 YFSETQ. CDR3 DNA: TGCGCCAGCAGGATGAGGCACCTCTACAATGAGCAGTTCTTC. Protein: CASRMRHLYNEQFF.

This clone was detected a few times. The chain recombines TRBV14 with TRBJ2-1; tentatively, D is TRBD1 (5 bases). The CDR3 length is 13 residues. CDR1 SGHDN and CDR2 FVKESK come from the germline V gene. With 1 base removed from V and 8 bases from J, the gap between germline ends came to 9 bases. Here the CDR3 reads CASSQVRDHEQFF. The CDR3 coding sequence is TGTGCCAGCAGCCAAGTCAGGGATCATGAGCAGTTCTTC.